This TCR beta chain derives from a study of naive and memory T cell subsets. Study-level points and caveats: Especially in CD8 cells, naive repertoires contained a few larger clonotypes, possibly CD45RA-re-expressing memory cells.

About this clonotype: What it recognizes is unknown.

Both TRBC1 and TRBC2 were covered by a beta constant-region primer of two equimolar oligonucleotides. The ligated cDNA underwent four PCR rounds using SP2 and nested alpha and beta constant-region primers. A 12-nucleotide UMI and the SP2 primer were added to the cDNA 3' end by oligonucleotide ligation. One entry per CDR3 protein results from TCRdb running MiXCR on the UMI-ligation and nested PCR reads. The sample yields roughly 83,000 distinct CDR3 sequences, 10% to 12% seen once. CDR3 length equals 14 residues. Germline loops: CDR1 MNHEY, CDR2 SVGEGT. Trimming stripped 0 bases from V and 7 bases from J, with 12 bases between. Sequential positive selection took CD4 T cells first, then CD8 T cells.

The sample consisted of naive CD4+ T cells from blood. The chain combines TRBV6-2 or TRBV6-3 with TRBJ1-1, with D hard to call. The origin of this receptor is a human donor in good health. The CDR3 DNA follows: TGTGCCAGCAGTTACTCGAACAGCCTTTATGAAGCTTTCTTT. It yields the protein CASSYSNSLYEAFF.